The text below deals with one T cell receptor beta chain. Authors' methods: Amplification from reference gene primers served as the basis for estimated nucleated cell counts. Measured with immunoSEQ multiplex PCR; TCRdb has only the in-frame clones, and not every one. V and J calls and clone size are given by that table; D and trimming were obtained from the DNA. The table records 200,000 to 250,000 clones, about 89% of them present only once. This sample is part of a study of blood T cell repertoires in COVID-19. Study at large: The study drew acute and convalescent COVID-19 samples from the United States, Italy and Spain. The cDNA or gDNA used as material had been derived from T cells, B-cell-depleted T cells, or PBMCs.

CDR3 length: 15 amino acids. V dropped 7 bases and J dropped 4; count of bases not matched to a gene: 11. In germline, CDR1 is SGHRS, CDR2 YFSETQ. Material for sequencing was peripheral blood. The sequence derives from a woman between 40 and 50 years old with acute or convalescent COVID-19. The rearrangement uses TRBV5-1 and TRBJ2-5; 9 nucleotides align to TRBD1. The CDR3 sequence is CASGGRGQGRETQYF. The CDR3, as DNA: TGCGCCAGCGGCGGTCGGGGACAGGGCAGAGAGACCCAGTACTTC.